One and the same sample provided the 25 T cell receptor beta chains below, sequenced in a study of cytomegalovirus exposure and HLA in healthy donors. 60 Vbeta and 13 Jbeta primers were used in PCR. Sequencing used immunoSEQ multiplex PCR; TCRdb keeps in-frame clones, though not all of them. This sample yields about 160,000 clones, of which 80% are seen a single time; around 4.5% belongs to the top ten. Input material: PBMCs. The receptors were gathered from a man aged 30 to 45 in good health and CMV-seronegative.

This clone was counted once. The chain combines TRBV28 with TRBJ2-3, with 9 bases that match TRBD1. CDR1 is MDHEN and CDR2 is SYDVKM in the germline V gene. V shed 1 base, J shed 2 bases, and the junction held 28 bases outside the gene matches. This CDR3 contains 24 residues. The CDR3 DNA sequence: TGTGCCAGCAGTTTATCCTCTTTAAGCCCCCAGGGGACAGGGTGGGGGGATTTCACAGATACGCAGTATTTT. It translates to CASSLSSLSPQGTGWGDFTDTQYF.

This clone was recorded a few times. This sequence joins TRBV7-3 and TRBJ2-1; D remains ambiguous. The germline V gene encodes CDR1 SGHTA and CDR2 FQGTGA. CDR3 length: 13 residues. Trimming cost V 5 bases and J 0 bases, with 5 bases left between them. The CDR3 loop reads CASSPSSYNEQFF. CDR3 coding DNA: TGTGCCAGCAGCCCGAGCTCCTACAATGAGCAGTTCTTC.

This clone was seen only a few times. CDR3 protein: CASSLAQGFPQETQYF. Here the CDR3 DNA reads TGCGCCAGCAGCTTGGCGCAGGGCTTCCCCCAAGAGACCCAGTACTTC. This rearrangement joins TRBV5-1 to TRBJ2-5; D might be TRBD1 (5 bases). This CDR3 contains 16 residues. CDR1 and CDR2 (germline): SGHRS, YFSETQ. V shed 0 bases and J shed 1 base, with 13 bases lying between them. Variable domain in full (rest from reference TRBV5-1 and TRBJ2-5): KAGVTQTPRYLIKTRGQQVTLSCSPISGHRSVSWYQQTPGQGLQFLFEYFSETQRNKGNFPGRFSGRQFSNSRSEMNVSTLELGDSALYLCASSLAQGFPQETQYFGPGTRLLVL.

CDR3 residues: CASSLSLTGGYEQYF. DNA of the CDR3: TGTGCCAGCAGCTTGTCACTGACAGGGGGATACGAGCAGTACTTC. The rearrangement joins TRBV5-6 to TRBJ2-7; 9 bases fit TRBD1. Germline V gives CDR1 SGHDT, CDR2 YYEEEE. The trim removed 1 base at V and 4 bases at J, leaving 6 bases unmatched. The CDR3 totals 15 residues.

As DNA, the CDR3 is TGTGCCAGCAGCGGACACTACGAGCAGTACTTC. Its translation is CASSGHYEQYF. The chain has TRBV25-1 and TRBJ2-7; tentatively, D is TRBD1 (5 bases). CDR1 and CDR2 from the germline V gene are MGHDK and SYGVNS. The CDR3 is made up of 11 amino acids. The V and J ends lost 6 bases and 3 bases respectively, with 6 bases between them.

The chain uses TRBV6-5 and TRBJ1-5; TRBD1 matches at 9 bases. Trimming cost V 4 bases and J 7 bases; bases outside gene matches: 5. Per the germline V gene, CDR1 is MNHEY and CDR2 is SVGAGI. This CDR3 contains 14 residues. CDR3 in DNA: TGTGCCAGCAGTTGGCGGACAGGGGAGCAGCCCCAGCATTTT. It codes for CASSWRTGEQPQHF.

The chain carries TRBV4-1 and TRBJ2-1; 9 bases match TRBD1. Germline lookup yields CDR1 MGHRA and CDR2 YSYEKL. V shed 3 bases, J shed 4 bases, and the junction held 19 bases outside the gene matches. The length of the CDR3 is 20 residues. The CDR3 bases are TGCGCCAGCAGCCACCCGGGACAGGGAACCGGTGGGGCTTTTTACAATGAGCAGTTCTTC. Translation gives CASSHPGQGTGGAFYNEQFF.

The rearrangement uses TRBV30 and TRBJ1-2, with D uncertain. This CDR3 spans 12 amino acids. Germline loops: CDR1 GTSNPN, CDR2 SVGIG (reference sequence). The V gene lost 0 bases and the J gene lost 4 bases, with 6 bases spanning the gap. CDR3 sequence reads: CAWSVRGYGYTF. The CDR3 bases are TGTGCCTGGAGTGTTCGGGGCTATGGCTACACCTTC.

The chain couples TRBV5-6 to TRBJ2-3; D perhaps matches TRBD2 (5 bases). Trimming took off 5 bases at V and 2 bases at J, with 9 bases between the two ends. CDR1 is SGHDT, CDR2 YYEEEE, per germline. The length of the CDR3 is 13 residues. The CDR3 loop is CASRTTTTDTQYF. The CDR3 DNA is TGTGCCAGCAGGACTACCACCACAGATACGCAGTATTTT.

The chain uses TRBV2 and TRBJ1-3; TRBD1 aligns across 11 bases. The CDR3 runs 16 residues. Germline loops: CDR1 SNHLY, CDR2 FYNNEI. J lost 8 bases, V lost 6 bases, and 12 bases had no gene match. In DNA form, the CDR3 reads TGTGCCAGCAGGCCCCGGGGACAGGGGGGTCGGGACACCATATATTTT. It translates to CASRPRGQGGRDTIYF.

The chain is built from TRBV11-2 and TRBJ1-1; no firm D call. Germline V gives CDR1 SGHAT, CDR2 FQNNGV. The CDR3 consists of 13 residues. Trimming cost V 0 bases and J 7 bases, with 9 bases left between them. CDR3 in DNA: TGTGCCAGCAGCTTAGATCCCCAGGATGAAGCTTTCTTT. Translated: CASSLDPQDEAFF.

This chain joins TRBV14 and TRBJ1-2, with 8 bases lining up with TRBD1. This CDR3 has 14 residues. Germline lookup yields CDR1 SGHDN and CDR2 FVKESK. With 5 bases clipped from V and 7 bases from J, the junction kept 9 bases outside the gene matches. The CDR3 DNA follows: TGTGCCAGCAGCGAACAACAGGGGGAGTTTGGCTACACCTTC. Translation gives CASSEQQGEFGYTF.

The V and J genes are TRBV29-1 and TRBJ2-5; 8 positions match TRBD1. CDR1 and CDR2 from the germline V gene are SQVTM and ANQGSEA. Trimming at V came to 4 bases and at J to 5 bases, leaving 6 bases not matched to a gene. This CDR3 has 13 amino acids. CDR3 in amino acids: CSVANRGTETQYF. CDR3 bases: TGCAGCGTTGCTAACAGGGGGACGGAGACCCAGTACTTC.

The count of this clone is one. The CDR3 loop reads CASSLQASLTYEQYF. The CDR3 coding sequence is TGTGCCAGCAGTTTACAGGCCTCGTTAACCTACGAGCAGTACTTC. J is TRBJ2-5 and V is TRBV27; unclear D gene. The J call is in doubt because the DNA end fits TRBJ2-7 better. CDR1 is MNHEY and CDR2 is SMNVEV in the germline V gene (reference sequence). This CDR3 contains 15 residues.

The V and J genes are TRBV9 and TRBJ2-2; D might be TRBD1 (7 bases). Germline V gene lookup returns CDR1 SGDLS and CDR2 YYNGEE. Trimming removed 0 bases from V and 0 bases from J, with 15 bases in between. CDR3 length: 18 amino acids. CDR3 region: CASSVALGGQTNTGELFF. The CDR3 nucleotides are TGTGCCAGCAGCGTAGCTTTGGGGGGACAGACGAACACCGGGGAGCTGTTTTTT.

This clone has a handful of counts. The V call is TRBV11-1, the J call TRBJ1-1, with unresolved D. CDR1 is SGHAT and CDR2 is FQDESV in the germline V gene (reference sequence). Trimming took off 1 base at V and 4 bases at J, with 10 bases between the two ends. The CDR3 spans 14 residues. The DNA for the CDR3 is TGTGCCAGCAGCTTAGGCAGGCTAAGCACTGAAGCTTTCTTT. It specifies CASSLGRLSTEAFF.

V gene TRBV29-1 combines with J gene TRBJ2-7; TRBD1 matches at 9 bases. The germline V gene has CDR1 SQVTM and CDR2 ANQGSEA. V trimming: 7 bases; J trimming: 5 bases; junction bases outside the gene matches: 6. This CDR3 is built from 12 residues. CDR3 residues: CSADRGKDEQYF. The CDR3 bases are TGCAGCGCTGACAGGGGGAAAGACGAGCAGTACTTC.

The V call is TRBV11-3, the J call TRBJ2-7; 8 nucleotides align to TRBD1. The length of the CDR3 is 13 residues. With V trimmed by 1 base and J by 5 bases, 1 base remained unmatched. Per the germline V gene, CDR1 is SGHNT and CDR2 is YENEEA. CDR3 bases: TGTGCCAGCAGCTTAGGGACAGGGCACGAGCAGTACTTC. Amino acids: CASSLGTGHEQYF.

The V and J genes are TRBV5-6 and TRBJ2-3; 13 bases are a match to TRBD2. After removal of 2 bases from V and 0 bases from J, the junction contained 3 bases not matched to a gene. CDR3 length equals 17 residues. Germline V gene data show CDR1 as SGHDT and CDR2 as YYEEEE. The CDR3 here is CASSFAGLAGSTDTQYF. The DNA of the CDR3 is TGTGCCAGCAGCTTTGCGGGACTAGCGGGGAGCACAGATACGCAGTATTTT.

The chain is built from TRBV19 and TRBJ1-1; D is perhaps TRBD1 (5 bases). This CDR3 has 15 amino acids. Germline V gene lookup returns CDR1 LNHDA and CDR2 SQIVND (reference sequence). V was cut by 1 base and J by 7 bases, with 16 bases left in between. The CDR3 region is CASSIVIWGKSEAFF. The DNA of the CDR3 is TGTGCCAGTAGTATAGTTATATGGGGCAAGAGTGAAGCTTTCTTT.

This clone was seen only a few times. V usage is TRBV7-9 and J usage is TRBJ2-1; 14 nucleotides line up with TRBD2. V was pared by 1 base and J by 15 bases, with 5 bases of the junction left unmatched. This CDR3 has 14 residues. Germline V gives CDR1 SEHNR, CDR2 FQNEAQ (reference sequence). The CDR3 DNA reads TGTGCCAGCAGCTTAGGGACTAGCGGGGGGTTTGTGTTCTTC. Amino acids: CASSLGTSGGFVFF.

The chain couples TRBV28 to TRBJ1-1, with 10 bases lining up with TRBD1. Looked up from germline, CDR1 is MDHEN and CDR2 is SYDVKM. CDR3 size: 15 residues. J gave up 5 bases and V 6 bases, and 9 bases lay outside the gene matches. CDR3 DNA: TGTGCCAGCAGGCTCGGACAGGGGGTAGGTACTGAAGCTTTCTTT. It translates to CASRLGQGVGTEAFF.

The chain has TRBV4-1 and TRBJ2-7, with D maybe TRBD2 (6 bases). The CDR3 extends over 15 amino acids. CDR1 and CDR2 from the germline V gene are MGHRA and YSYEKL. Trimming shortened V by 3 bases and J by 1 base, and 13 bases separated the two germline ends. The CDR3 reads CASSQARLVSYEQYF. CDR3 in DNA: TGCGCCAGCAGCCAGGCCCGACTAGTGTCCTACGAGCAGTACTTC.

This clone has more than one count but fewer than ten. The V call is TRBV5-1, the J call TRBJ2-7; D perhaps matches TRBD1 (5 bases). Trimming shortened V by 0 bases and J by 7 bases, and 14 bases separated the two germline ends. CDR1 and CDR2 (germline): SGHRS, YFSETQ. The CDR3 extends over 14 amino acids. DNA for the CDR3: TGCGCCAGCAGCTTGGCACAATCGCAGGGAGAGCAGTACTTC. Its protein product is CASSLAQSQGEQYF.

This clone has only one observation. The J gene is TRBJ1-2, the V gene TRBV29-1; no reliable D call. V was shortened by 3 bases and J by 4 bases, with 6 bases between the two germline ends. The CDR3 length is 11 residues. Looked up from germline, CDR1 is SQVTM and CDR2 is ANQGSEA. CDR3 residues: CSVDVSYGYTF. In DNA form, the CDR3 reads TGCAGCGTTGATGTGAGCTATGGCTACACCTTC.